A selection of T cell receptor beta chains follows, all from one sample in a study of blood T cell repertoires in COVID-19. Produced via immunoSEQ multiplex PCR; TCRdb's table is partial and in-frame only. The sample lists over 55,000 clones; 70% to 90% were seen once. The source material was peripheral blood. The receptor set was obtained from a human donor with active COVID-19. The donor label of this sample is uncertain. Each CDR3 is given with its conserved first and last residue. D genes are given only for firm matches. Rows give clone size only sometimes, using once, few, many, or a class for an expanded clone.

d_gene: TRBD2; v_gene: TRBV2; j_gene: TRBJ2-1; abundance: -; CDR3aa: CAGRGSRWSNEQFF; CDR3nt: TGTGCCGGGAGGGGTAGCAGGTGGAGCAATGAGCAGTTCTTC
d_gene: -; v_gene: TRBV18; j_gene: TRBJ1-2; abundance: -; CDR3aa: CASSPSQGNYGYTF; CDR3nt: TGTGCCAGCTCACCGTCTCAGGGAAACTATGGCTACACCTTC
d_gene: TRBD2; v_gene: TRBV2; j_gene: TRBJ2-5; abundance: -; CDR3aa: CASTSFSGETQYF; CDR3nt: TGTGCCAGCACCTCGTTTAGCGGGGAGACCCAGTACTTC
d_gene: -; v_gene: TRBV5-6; j_gene: TRBJ2-5; abundance: -; CDR3aa: CASSLARYRETQYF; CDR3nt: TGTGCCAGCAGCTTGGCACGGTATCGAGAGACCCAGTACTTC
d_gene: -; v_gene: TRBV7-2; j_gene: TRBJ2-2; abundance: -; CDR3aa: CASSAGLSMFGTGELFF; CDR3nt: TGTGCCAGCAGCGCGGGACTCTCAATGTTTGGTACGGGGGAGCTGTTTTTT
d_gene: TRBD1; v_gene: TRBV4-1; j_gene: TRBJ2-1; abundance: few; CDR3aa: CASSQAIRTGAYNEQFF; CDR3nt: TGCGCCAGCAGCCAGGCAATCCGGACAGGGGCCTACAATGAGCAGTTCTTC
d_gene: TRBD1; v_gene: TRBV25-1; j_gene: TRBJ1-1; abundance: -; CDR3aa: CASSDSDRVGRVGNVFF; CDR3nt: TGTGCCAGCAGTGACTCGGACAGGGTGGGTCGAGTTGGTAATGTTTTCTTT
d_gene: TRBD1; v_gene: TRBV27; j_gene: TRBJ2-2; abundance: -; CDR3aa: CASSLVGEDRESTTGELFF; CDR3nt: TGTGCCAGCAGCCTGGTTGGGGAAGACAGGGAATCTACCACCGGGGAGCTGTTTTTT
d_gene: -; v_gene: TRBV2; j_gene: TRBJ2-2; abundance: -; CDR3aa: CASNYSPTGELFF; CDR3nt: TGTGCCAGCAATTACAGCCCCACCGGGGAGCTGTTTTTT
d_gene: -; v_gene: TRBV5-6; j_gene: TRBJ2-2; abundance: few; CDR3aa: CASTLWGRLVTGELFF; CDR3nt: TGTGCCAGCACCCTATGGGGGCGCTTGGTCACCGGGGAGCTGTTTTTT
d_gene: -; v_gene: TRBV10-3; j_gene: TRBJ2-2; abundance: -; CDR3aa: CAISVGGTGELFF; CDR3nt: TGTGCCATCAGTGTCGGGGGTACCGGGGAGCTGTTTTTT
d_gene: -; v_gene: TRBV30; j_gene: TRBJ2-2; abundance: -; CDR3aa: CAWSPWSTGELFF; CDR3nt: TGTGCCTGGAGCCCCTGGAGCACCGGGGAGCTGTTTTTT
d_gene: -; v_gene: TRBV3-1/TRBV3-2; j_gene: TRBJ2-1; abundance: -; CDR3aa: CASSQEAGRSSYNEQFF; CDR3nt: TGTGCCAGCAGCCAAGAGGCGGGTAGGAGCTCCTACAATGAGCAGTTCTTC
d_gene: -; v_gene: TRBV19; j_gene: TRBJ2-7; abundance: -; CDR3aa: CASGDFGQGGYEQYF; CDR3nt: TGTGCCAGTGGGGACTTCGGGCAGGGAGGATACGAGCAGTACTTC
d_gene: -; v_gene: TRBV19; j_gene: TRBJ1-2; abundance: -; CDR3aa: CASSIAGQIYISF; CDR3nt: TGTGCCAGTAGTATAGCCGGACAAATCTACATCTCCTTC
d_gene: TRBD1; v_gene: TRBV3-1/TRBV3-2; j_gene: TRBJ2-7; abundance: few; CDR3aa: CASSQFLGQGIHEQYF; CDR3nt: TGTGCCAGCAGCCAATTCTTGGGACAGGGAATCCACGAGCAGTACTTC
d_gene: -; v_gene: TRBV14; j_gene: TRBJ1-5; abundance: -; CDR3aa: CASSQRNPGHGRRAQHF; CDR3nt: TGTGCCAGCAGCCAAAGAAACCCGGGACACGGCCGAAGGGCCCAGCATTTT